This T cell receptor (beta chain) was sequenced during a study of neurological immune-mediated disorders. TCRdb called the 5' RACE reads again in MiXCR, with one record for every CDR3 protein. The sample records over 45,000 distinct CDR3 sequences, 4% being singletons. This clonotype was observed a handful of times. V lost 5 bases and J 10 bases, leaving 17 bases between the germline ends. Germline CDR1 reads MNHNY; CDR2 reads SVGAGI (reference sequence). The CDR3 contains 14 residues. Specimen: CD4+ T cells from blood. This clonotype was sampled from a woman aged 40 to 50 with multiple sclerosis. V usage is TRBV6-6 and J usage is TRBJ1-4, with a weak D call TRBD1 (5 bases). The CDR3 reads CASSTGTVQGKLFF. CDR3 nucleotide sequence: TGTGCCAGCAGTACGGGGACCGTCCAAGGAAAACTGTTTTTT.